Below are 14 T cell receptor beta chains sequenced from a single sample in a study of cytotoxic CD8 clonotypes in ibrutinib-treated CLL. The method was immunoSEQ multiplex PCR; TCRdb's version includes in-frame clones alone and lacks a portion of them. The repertoire has approximately 190,000 clones, more than 65% of them found once; the top ten carry roughly 5.9%. Sequences were derived from PBMCs, sampled after 12 months of ibrutinib treatment. The origin of the receptors is a human donor with chronic lymphocytic leukemia.

The chain couples TRBV6-1 to TRBJ2-7; TRBD1 agrees at 9 bases. This CDR3 is 15 amino acids long. The J segment lost 3 bases and the V segment lost 5 bases, leaving 8 bases of the junction unmatched. CDR1 and CDR2 (germline): MNHNS, SASEGT. CDR3 loop: CASSSGTGIRYEQYF. The CDR3, as DNA: TGTGCCAGCAGTAGCGGGACAGGGATACGCTACGAGCAGTACTTC.

The chain carries TRBV27 and TRBJ1-1, with D possibly TRBD1 on 5 matching bases. Germline V gene lookup returns CDR1 MNHEY and CDR2 SMNVEV (reference sequence). V dropped 5 bases and J dropped 6 bases, with 25 bases sitting between them. The CDR3 covers 17 residues. CDR3 loop: CASSPLGGVPSLAEAFF. The CDR3 DNA reads TGTGCCAGCAGTCCACTCGGGGGGGTGCCTTCTTTGGCTGAAGCTTTCTTT.

The rearrangement joins TRBV25-1 to TRBJ1-1, with a weak D call TRBD1 (5 bases). CDR1 is MGHDK and CDR2 is SYGVNS in the germline V gene. V gave up 8 bases and J gave up 0 bases, with 10 bases separating them. The CDR3 covers 13 residues. CDR3: CASGAGLNTEAFF. CDR3 nucleotide sequence: TGTGCCAGCGGGGCGGGACTGAACACTGAAGCTTTCTTT.

The table lists this clone with a count of one. The V call is TRBV29-1, the J call TRBJ2-7, with TRBD1 identical over 9 bases. Germline V CDR1 and CDR2: SQVTM, ANQGSEA. Trimming at V came to 6 bases and at J to 2 bases, leaving 5 bases not matched to a gene. The CDR3 has 13 residues. In DNA form, the CDR3 reads TGCAGCGTAAGGACAGGGGTACCCTACGAGCAGTACTTC. It encodes CSVRTGVPYEQYF.

This chain connects TRBV6-5 to TRBJ1-3, with TRBD1 identical over 8 bases. Trimming at V came to 7 bases and at J to 4 bases, leaving 9 bases not matched to a gene. The CDR3 contains 15 residues. Germline lookup yields CDR1 MNHEY and CDR2 SVGAGI. The CDR3 DNA is TGTGCCAGCAAGCCGACAGGGGTCTCCGGAAACACCATATATTTT. Protein product: CASKPTGVSGNTIYF.

V usage is TRBV2 and J usage is TRBJ1-5; no clear D. Trimming shortened V by 4 bases and J by 0 bases, and 7 bases separated the two germline ends. CDR3 size: 14 residues. Germline-derived CDR1 and CDR2 are SNHLY and FYNNEI. CDR3 amino acids: CASSGQYSNQPQHF. DNA of the CDR3: TGTGCCAGCAGTGGGCAATATAGCAATCAGCCCCAGCATTTT.

The J gene is TRBJ1-5, the V gene TRBV18; D is uncertain. CDR1 is KGHSH and CDR2 is LQKENI in the germline V gene. This CDR3 spans 16 amino acids. The germline V and J ends were trimmed by 0 bases and 0 bases, with 9 bases remaining between them. The CDR3 DNA sequence: TGTGCCAGCTCACCACCGGGAGGGAGTAGCAATCAGCCCCAGCATTTT. It yields the protein CASSPPGGSSNQPQHF.

The gene calls are TRBV10-2 and TRBJ1-5; D not certain. The ends were cut back, 2 bases at V and 11 bases at J, with 19 bases in the middle. The CDR3 spans 15 residues. The germline CDR1 and CDR2 sequences are WSHSY and SAAADI. CDR3 sequence (DNA): TGCGCCAGCAGTGAGGCCGGAGTAGGGAATAGGGCCCAGCATTTT. This translates into CASSEAGVGNRAQHF.

The chain joins TRBV2 to TRBJ1-4, with 8 nucleotides matching TRBD1. V gave up 7 bases and J gave up 8 bases; unmatched junction bases: 6. Germline-derived CDR1 and CDR2 are SNHLY and FYNNEI. CDR3 length: 13 residues. The CDR3 sequence is CASKDRGGEKLFF. The CDR3 DNA follows: TGTGCCAGCAAAGACAGGGGTGGGGAAAAACTGTTTTTT.

This clone was detected once. The V call is TRBV4-1, the J call TRBJ2-7; D might be TRBD2 (7 bases). Trimming removed 0 bases from V and 2 bases from J, with 14 bases in between. This CDR3 region has 16 residues. From germline, CDR1 is MGHRA and CDR2 YSYEKL. CDR3 amino acids: CASSQDLGGGAYEQYF. CDR3 DNA: TGCGCCAGCAGCCAAGATCTCGGAGGGGGGGCCTACGAGCAGTACTTC.

This chain connects TRBV30 to TRBJ1-2; TRBD1 aligns across 9 bases. CDR3 length equals 13 residues. Trimming at V came to 8 bases and at J to 0 bases, leaving 4 bases not matched to a gene. Germline V lookup: CDR1 GTSNPN, CDR2 SVGIG (reference sequence). In nucleotides, the CDR3 is TGTGCCGAAAGGACAGGGGCTAACTATGGCTACACCTTC. Residues: CAERTGANYGYTF.

The V call is TRBV28, the J call TRBJ1-1; the D gene is possibly TRBD1 (6 bases). Germline-derived CDR1 and CDR2 are MDHEN and SYDVKM. This CDR3 contains 15 residues. V shed 6 bases and J shed 5 bases, with 19 bases lying between them. Here the CDR3 reads CASRPLRGVMTEAFF. CDR3 DNA: TGTGCCAGCAGACCTCTGAGGGGGGTAATGACTGAAGCTTTCTTT.

This chain joins TRBV30 and TRBJ1-2, with 9 bases identical to TRBD1. This CDR3 comprises 15 residues. In germline, CDR1 is GTSNPN, CDR2 SVGIG (reference sequence). J gave up 4 bases and V 3 bases, and 9 bases lay outside the gene matches. CDR3 in amino acids: CAWRRLGQGIYGYTF. The CDR3 nucleotides read TGTGCCTGGAGGAGGTTGGGACAGGGTATCTATGGCTACACCTTC. The variable domain in full, completed from reference TRBV30 and TRBJ1-2, reads SQTIHQWPATLVQPVGSPLSLECTVEGTSNPNLYWYRQAAGRGLQLLFYSVGIGQISSEVPQNLSASRPQDRQFILSSKKLLLSDSGFYLCAWRRLGQGIYGYTFGSGTRLTVV.

V and J are TRBV2 and TRBJ2-1; 9 bases line up with TRBD2. This CDR3 region has 15 residues. Germline CDR1 is SNHLY and CDR2 is FYNNEI. With 7 bases clipped from V and 10 bases from J, the junction kept 14 bases outside the gene matches. Here the CDR3 DNA reads TGTGCCAGCACCGGCGGAGTTAGCGGGAGTAAGGAGCAGTTCTTC. Amino acids: CASTGGVSGSKEQFF.